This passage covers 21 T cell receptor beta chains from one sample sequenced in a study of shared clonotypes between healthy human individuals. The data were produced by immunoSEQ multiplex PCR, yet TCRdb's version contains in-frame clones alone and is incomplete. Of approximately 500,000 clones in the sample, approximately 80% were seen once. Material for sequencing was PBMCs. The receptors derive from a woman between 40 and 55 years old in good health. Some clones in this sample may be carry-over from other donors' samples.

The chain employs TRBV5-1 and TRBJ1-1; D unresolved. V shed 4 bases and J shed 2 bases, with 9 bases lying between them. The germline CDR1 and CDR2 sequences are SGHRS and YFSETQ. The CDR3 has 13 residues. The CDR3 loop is CASSTEQNTEAFF. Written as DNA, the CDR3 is TGCGCCAGCAGCACGGAACAAAACACTGAAGCTTTCTTT.

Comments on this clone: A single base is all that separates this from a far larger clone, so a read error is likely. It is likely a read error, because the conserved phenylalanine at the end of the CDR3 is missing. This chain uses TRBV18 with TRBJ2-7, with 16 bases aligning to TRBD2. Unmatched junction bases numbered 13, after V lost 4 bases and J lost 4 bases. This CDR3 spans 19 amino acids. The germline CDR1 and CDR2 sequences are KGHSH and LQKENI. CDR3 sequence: CASSLGLAGGPGHLYEQYL. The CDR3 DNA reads TGTGCCAGCTCACTGGGACTAGCGGGAGGGCCTGGGCACCTTTACGAGCAGTACCTC.

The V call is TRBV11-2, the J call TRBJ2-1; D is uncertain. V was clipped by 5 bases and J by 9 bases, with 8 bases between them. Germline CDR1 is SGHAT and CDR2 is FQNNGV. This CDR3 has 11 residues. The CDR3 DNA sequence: TGTGCCAGCAGCCCCGCGGTTGAGCAGTTCTTC. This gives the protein CASSPAVEQFF.

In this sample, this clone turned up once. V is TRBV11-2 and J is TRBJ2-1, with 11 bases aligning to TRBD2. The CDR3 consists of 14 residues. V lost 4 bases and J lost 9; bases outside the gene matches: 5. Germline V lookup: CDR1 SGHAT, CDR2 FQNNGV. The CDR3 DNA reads TGTGCCAGCAGCTATGGGACTAGCGGTTTTGAGCAGTTCTTC. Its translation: CASSYGTSGFEQFF.

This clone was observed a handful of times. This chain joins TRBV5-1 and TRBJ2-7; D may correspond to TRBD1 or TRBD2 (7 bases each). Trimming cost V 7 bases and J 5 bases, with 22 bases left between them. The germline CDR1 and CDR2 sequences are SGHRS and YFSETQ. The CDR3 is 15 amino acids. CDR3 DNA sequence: TGCGCCAGCCGACCCGGACCAGGGGGGGGCGACGAGCAGTACTTC. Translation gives CASRPGPGGGDEQYF. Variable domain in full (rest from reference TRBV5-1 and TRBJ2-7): KAGVTQTPRYLIKTRGQQVTLSCSPISGHRSVSWYQQTPGQGLQFLFEYFSETQRNKGNFPGRFSGRQFSNSRSEMNVSTLELGDSALYLCASRPGPGGGDEQYFGPGTRLTVT.

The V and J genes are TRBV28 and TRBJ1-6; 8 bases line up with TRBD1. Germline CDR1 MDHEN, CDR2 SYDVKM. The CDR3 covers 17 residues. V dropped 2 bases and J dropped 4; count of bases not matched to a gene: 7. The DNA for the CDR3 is TGTGCCAGCAGTTTAGGGGACAGGACTAATTATAATTCACCCCTCCACTTT. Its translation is CASSLGDRTNYNSPLHF.

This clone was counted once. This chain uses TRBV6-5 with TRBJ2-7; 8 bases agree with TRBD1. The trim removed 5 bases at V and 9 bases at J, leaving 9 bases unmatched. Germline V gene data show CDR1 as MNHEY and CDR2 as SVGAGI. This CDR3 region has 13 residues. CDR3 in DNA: TGTGCCAGCAGTAGCCATACTGGGACAGGGCAGTACTTC. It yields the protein CASSSHTGTGQYF.

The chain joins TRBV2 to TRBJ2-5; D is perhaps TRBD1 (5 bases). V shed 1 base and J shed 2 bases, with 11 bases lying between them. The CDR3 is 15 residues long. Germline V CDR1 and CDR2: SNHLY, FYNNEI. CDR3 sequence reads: CASSEVGEGQETQYF. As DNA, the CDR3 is TGTGCCAGCAGTGAAGTAGGGGAAGGACAAGAGACCCAGTACTTC.

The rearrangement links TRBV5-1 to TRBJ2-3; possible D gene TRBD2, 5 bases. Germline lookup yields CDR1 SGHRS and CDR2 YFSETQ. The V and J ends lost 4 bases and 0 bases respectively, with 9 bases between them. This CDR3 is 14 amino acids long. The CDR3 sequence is CASSPGTSTDTQYF. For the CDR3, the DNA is TGCGCCAGCAGCCCGGGAACTAGCACAGATACGCAGTATTTT.

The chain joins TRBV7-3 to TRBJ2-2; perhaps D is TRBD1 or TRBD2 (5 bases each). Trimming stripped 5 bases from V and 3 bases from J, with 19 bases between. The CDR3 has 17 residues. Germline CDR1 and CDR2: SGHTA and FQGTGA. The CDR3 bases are TGTGCCAGCAGCCCTGTTGGACCCCGAGGGGACACCGGGGAGCTGTTTTTT. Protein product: CASSPVGPRGDTGELFF.

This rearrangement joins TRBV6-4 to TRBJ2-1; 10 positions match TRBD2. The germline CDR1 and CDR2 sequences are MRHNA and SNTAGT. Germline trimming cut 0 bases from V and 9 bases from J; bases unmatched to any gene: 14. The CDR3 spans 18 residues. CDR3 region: CASSDSGLAGAGGSEQFF. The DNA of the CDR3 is TGTGCCAGCAGTGACTCAGGGCTAGCGGGAGCCGGCGGAAGTGAGCAGTTCTTC.

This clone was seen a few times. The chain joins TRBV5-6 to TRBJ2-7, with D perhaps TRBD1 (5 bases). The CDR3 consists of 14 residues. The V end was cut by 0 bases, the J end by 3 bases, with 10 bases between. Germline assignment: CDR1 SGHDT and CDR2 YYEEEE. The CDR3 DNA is TGTGCCAGCAGCTTGGACGTCAGGGACTACGAGCAGTACTTC. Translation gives CASSLDVRDYEQYF.

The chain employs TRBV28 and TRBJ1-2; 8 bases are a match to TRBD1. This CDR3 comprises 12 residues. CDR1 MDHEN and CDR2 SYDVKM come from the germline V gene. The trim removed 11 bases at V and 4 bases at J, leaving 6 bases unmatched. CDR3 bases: TGTGCCGGAGCGGGACAGGCCTATGGCTACACCTTC. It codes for CAGAGQAYGYTF.

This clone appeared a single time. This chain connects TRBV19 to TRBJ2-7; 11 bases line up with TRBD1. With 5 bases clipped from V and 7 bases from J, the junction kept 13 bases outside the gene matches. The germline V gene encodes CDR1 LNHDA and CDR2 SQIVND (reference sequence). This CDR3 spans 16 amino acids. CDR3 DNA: TGTGCCAGTAGTTTCCCGGGACAGGGGGTAAGGGGAGAGCAGTACTTC. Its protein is CASSFPGQGVRGEQYF.

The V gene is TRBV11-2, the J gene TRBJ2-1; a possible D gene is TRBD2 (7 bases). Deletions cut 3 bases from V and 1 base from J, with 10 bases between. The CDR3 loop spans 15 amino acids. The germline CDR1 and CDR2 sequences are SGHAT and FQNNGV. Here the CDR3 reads CASSFRGGSYNEQFF. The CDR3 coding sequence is TGTGCCAGCAGCTTTAGGGGGGGGTCCTACAATGAGCAGTTCTTC.

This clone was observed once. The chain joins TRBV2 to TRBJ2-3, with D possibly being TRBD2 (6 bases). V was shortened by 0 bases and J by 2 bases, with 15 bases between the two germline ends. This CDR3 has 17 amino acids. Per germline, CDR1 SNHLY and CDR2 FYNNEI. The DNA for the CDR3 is TGTGCCAGCAGTGAAGCCCGGGGTAGCGGAACCACAGATACGCAGTATTTT. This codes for CASSEARGSGTTDTQYF.

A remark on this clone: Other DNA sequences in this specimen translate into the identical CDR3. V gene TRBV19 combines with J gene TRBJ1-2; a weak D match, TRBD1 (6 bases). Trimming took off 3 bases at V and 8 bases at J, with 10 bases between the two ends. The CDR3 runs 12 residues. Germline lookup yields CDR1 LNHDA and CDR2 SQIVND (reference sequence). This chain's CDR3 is CASSMGARGYTF. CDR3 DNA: TGTGCCAGTAGTATGGGGGCGAGGGGCTACACCTTC.

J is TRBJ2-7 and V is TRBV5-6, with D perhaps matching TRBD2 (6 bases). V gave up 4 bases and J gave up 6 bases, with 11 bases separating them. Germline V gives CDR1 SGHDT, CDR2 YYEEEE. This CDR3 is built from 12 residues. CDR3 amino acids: CASSTRLGEQYF. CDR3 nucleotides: TGTGCCAGCAGCACAAGACTAGGCGAGCAGTACTTC.

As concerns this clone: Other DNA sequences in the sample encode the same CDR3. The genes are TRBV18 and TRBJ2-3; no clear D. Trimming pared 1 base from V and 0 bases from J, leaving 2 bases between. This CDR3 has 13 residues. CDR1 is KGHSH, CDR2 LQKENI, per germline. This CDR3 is CASSPQSTDTQYF. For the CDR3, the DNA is TGTGCCAGCTCACCACAAAGCACAGATACGCAGTATTTT.

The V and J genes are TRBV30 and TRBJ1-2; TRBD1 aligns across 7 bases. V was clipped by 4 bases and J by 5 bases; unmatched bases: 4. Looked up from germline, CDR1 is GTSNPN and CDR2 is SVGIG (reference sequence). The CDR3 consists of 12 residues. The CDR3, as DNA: TGTGCCTGGACGGACAGGAGATATGGCTACACCTTC. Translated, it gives CAWTDRRYGYTF.

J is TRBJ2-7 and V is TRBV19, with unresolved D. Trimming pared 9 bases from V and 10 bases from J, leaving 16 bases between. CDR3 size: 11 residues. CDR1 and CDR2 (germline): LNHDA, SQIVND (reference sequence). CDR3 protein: CASWGSGHQYF. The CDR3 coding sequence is TGTGCCAGCTGGGGTTCCGGCCACCAGTACTTC.